The 19 T cell receptor beta chains below all came from one sample that was sequenced in a study of blood T cells in healthy people across ages. Next came a second PCR, run for about 6 to 12 cycles, which used a sample-barcoded 5' primer along with a J-beta primer mix. TCRdb re-analysed the 5' RACE reads in MiXCR, keeping a single row per CDR3 protein. The data show roughly 800,000 distinct CDR3 sequences, roughly 25% seen once. A further study also used this sample, focusing on T cells of mothers and their children.

The source material was blood. Receptor source: a boy younger than 18 in good health.

The genes are TRBV5-1 and TRBJ1-4; TRBD1 matches at 7 bases. The CDR3 is 16 amino acids. After removal of 0 bases from V and 6 bases from J, the junction contained 8 bases not matched to a gene. The germline gives CDR1 SGHRS, CDR2 YFSETQ. Here the CDR3 reads CASSLVPTGADEKLFF. Written as DNA, the CDR3 is TGCGCCAGCAGCTTGGTCCCCACAGGGGCAGATGAAAAACTGTTTTTT.

This clonotype has more than one count but fewer than ten. Given the absence of the conserved phenylalanine or tryptophan at the CDR3 end, a read error is likely. The genes are TRBV5-1 and TRBJ1-1; 9 bases are a match to TRBD1. V was clipped by 3 bases and J by 1 base; unmatched bases: 7. Germline V gene data show CDR1 as SGHRS and CDR2 as YFSETQ. This CDR3 is built from 16 residues. CDR3 bases: TGCGCCAGCAGCTCCCAAGTACAGGGGGCGAACACTGAAGCTTTCCTT. Translated, it gives CASSSQVQGANTEAFL.

This clonotype was observed a few times. V and J are TRBV10-3 and TRBJ2-2; D not resolved. The CDR3 totals 13 residues. V lost 2 bases, J lost 6 bases, and 7 bases lay in between. Germline lookup yields CDR1 ENHRY and CDR2 SYGVKD. This CDR3 reads CAISEGFPGELFF. The DNA for the CDR3 is TGTGCCATCAGTGAGGGTTTCCCCGGGGAGCTGTTTTTT.

This chain connects TRBV7-2 to TRBJ2-4; D not resolved. This CDR3 comprises 16 residues. V was pared by 1 base and J by 3 bases, with 13 bases between. Germline V gene sequence: CDR1 SGHTA, CDR2 FQGNSA. In nucleotides, the CDR3 is TGTGCCAGCAGCTTAGGTTTTGGCCGTCGCAAAAACATTCAGTACTTC. This translates into CASSLGFGRRKNIQYF.

This clonotype was observed a few times. The rearrangement joins TRBV6-2 or TRBV6-3 to TRBJ2-5, with TRBD2 identical over 11 bases. J lost 4 bases, V lost 6 bases, and 7 bases had no gene match. Germline assignment: CDR1 MNHEY and CDR2 SVGEGT. CDR3 length equals 15 residues. The CDR3 protein is CASRPLAGGPETQYF. The CDR3 DNA is TGTGCCAGCAGGCCTCTAGCGGGGGGCCCAGAGACCCAGTACTTC.

This clonotype was seen a few times. V and J are TRBV6-2 or TRBV6-3 and TRBJ1-1; weak D call: TRBD1 (5 bases). Germline lookup yields CDR1 MNHEY and CDR2 SVGEGT. Trimming pared 7 bases from V and 10 bases from J, leaving 16 bases between. The CDR3 covers 12 residues. The CDR3 protein is CASMRGSGVAFF. CDR3 DNA sequence: TGTGCCAGCATGAGGGGCTCGGGTGTAGCTTTCTTT.

The chain links TRBV9 to TRBJ2-3, with 16 bases fitting TRBD2. Trimming at V came to 3 bases and at J to 2 bases, leaving 3 bases not matched to a gene. This CDR3 contains 17 residues. Germline V gene data show CDR1 as SGDLS and CDR2 as YYNGEE. The CDR3 DNA reads TGTGCCAGCAGCGCGGGACTAGCGGGGGGGATCACAGATACGCAGTATTTT. This encodes CASSAGLAGGITDTQYF.

The table lists this clonotype with a few counts. The rearrangement uses TRBV4-2 and TRBJ2-4; 10 bases map to TRBD1. This CDR3 spans 15 amino acids. CDR1 and CDR2 from the germline V gene are LGHNA and YNFKEQ. Trimming at V came to 4 bases and at J to 4 bases, leaving 4 bases not matched to a gene. The CDR3 sequence is CASSPAGQGKNIQYF. The CDR3 bases are TGTGCCAGCAGCCCCGCGGGACAGGGGAAAAACATTCAGTACTTC.

The V gene is TRBV4-2, the J gene TRBJ1-1; weak D call: TRBD1 (5 bases). This CDR3 has 13 amino acids. Trimming removed 1 base at V and 5 bases at J, with 8 bases between. Germline lookup yields CDR1 LGHNA and CDR2 YNFKEQ. CDR3 sequence reads: CASSQGGWTEAFF. The CDR3 DNA is TGTGCCAGCAGCCAAGGGGGCTGGACTGAAGCTTTCTTT.

This clonotype has a handful of counts. The chain links TRBV20-1 to TRBJ2-5; D may be TRBD1 (5 bases). The assigned J gene may be wrong: the sequence end matches TRBJ2-7 better. The germline V gene has CDR1 DFQATT and CDR2 SNEGSKA (reference sequence). CDR3 length: 15 amino acids. The chain's CDR3 is CSARDRQSCSYEQYF. CDR3 DNA: TGCAGTGCTAGAGATCGACAGTCTTGCTCCTACGAGCAGTACTTC.

The V call is TRBV25-1, the J call TRBJ1-4; D might be TRBD1 (5 bases). The CDR3 is 16 residues long. Germline values: CDR1 MGHDK, CDR2 SYGVNS. Trimming took 2 bases from V and 6 from J, leaving 16 bases between them. The CDR3 bases are TGTGCCAGCAGTGAAAAACGTCGGGGCGAGGATGAAAAACTGTTTTTT. This translates into CASSEKRRGEDEKLFF. Using reference TRBV25-1 and TRBJ1-4 for the parts outside the CDR3, the full variable domain is EADIYQTPRYLVIGTGKKITLECSQTMGHDKMYWYQQDPGMELHLIHYSYGVNSTEKGDLSSESTVSRIRTEHFPLTLESARPSHTSQYLCASSEKRRGEDEKLFFGSGTQLSVL.

This clonotype has just a few counts. Here the CDR3 DNA reads TGTGCCACCTCCCGGGGGGGGAGTGGAGAGACCCAGTACTTC. Encoded protein: CATSRGGSGETQYF. The gene calls are TRBV24-1 and TRBJ2-5, with TRBD2 matching over 8 bases. There are 14 residues in the CDR3. V lost 9 bases, J lost 4 bases, and 9 bases stayed unmatched. The germline V gene encodes CDR1 KGHDR and CDR2 SFDVKD.

This clonotype was observed a handful of times. The chain has TRBV7-3 and TRBJ1-6; 8 bases map to TRBD1. Germline lookup yields CDR1 SGHTA and CDR2 FQGTGA. CDR3 length equals 15 residues. Trimming cost V 1 base and J 10 bases; bases outside gene matches: 6. Here the CDR3 reads CASSLNAGGQSPLHF. The CDR3 DNA is TGTGCCAGCAGCTTAAATGCAGGGGGCCAATCACCCCTCCACTTT.

The J gene is TRBJ1-4, the V gene TRBV27, with 8 bases identical to TRBD1. This CDR3 contains 16 residues. Trimming cost V 6 bases and J 7 bases; bases outside gene matches: 13. Germline V gene lookup returns CDR1 MNHEY and CDR2 SMNVEV (reference sequence). In DNA, the CDR3 is TGTGCCAGCAGCCAGACCTTTCGGACAGGGATTGAAAAACTGTTTTTT. Translating it yields CASSQTFRTGIEKLFF.

This clonotype appeared a few times. A read error may produce the germline difference seen at one junction end. CDR3 amino acids: CASTIRTSGGGNF. As DNA, the CDR3 is TGTGCCAGCACCATAAGGACTAGCGGGGGCGGAAATTTT. The chain carries TRBV7-2 and TRBJ2-3; 13 positions agree with TRBD2. Germline V lookup: CDR1 SGHTA, CDR2 FQGNSA. This CDR3 has 13 residues.

The J gene is TRBJ2-7, the V gene TRBV2; the match to TRBD1 covers 12 bases. The germline gives CDR1 SNHLY, CDR2 FYNNEI. V shed 5 bases and J 4 bases; nucleotides not matched to a gene: 6. CDR3 length: 15 amino acids. The CDR3 is CASSQGTGGEYEQYF. The CDR3 DNA is TGTGCCAGCAGTCAAGGGACAGGGGGCGAATACGAGCAGTACTTC.

This chain uses TRBV6-2 or TRBV6-3 with TRBJ1-5, with 9 bases fitting TRBD1. Germline assignment: CDR1 MNHEY and CDR2 SVGEGT. V was clipped by 5 bases and J by 3 bases; unmatched bases: 8. The CDR3 length is 16 residues. In DNA, the CDR3 is TGTGCCAGCAGTACCAGAGGACAGGGGTACAATCAGCCCCAGCATTTT. Its protein product is CASSTRGQGYNQPQHF.

The chain employs TRBV15 and TRBJ1-6, with 7 bases that match TRBD1. This CDR3 region has 15 residues. V trimming: 0 bases; J trimming: 9 bases; junction bases outside the gene matches: 5. Germline V gene data show CDR1 as LNHNV and CDR2 as YYDKDF (reference sequence). The CDR3 DNA reads TGTGCCACCAGCAGAGAGACAGGGATGATTTCACCCCTCCACTTT. Translation: CATSRETGMISPLHF.

On this clonotype: At one boundary the junction diverges from the germline segment, which might be a read error. This chain links TRBV2 with TRBJ1-5; no clear D. This CDR3 region has 13 residues. Looked up from germline, CDR1 is SNHLY and CDR2 is FYNNEI. The CDR3 bases are TGTGCCGGCAGTCCCGGACCCAATCAGCCCCAGCATTTT. It is translated as CAGSPGPNQPQHF.